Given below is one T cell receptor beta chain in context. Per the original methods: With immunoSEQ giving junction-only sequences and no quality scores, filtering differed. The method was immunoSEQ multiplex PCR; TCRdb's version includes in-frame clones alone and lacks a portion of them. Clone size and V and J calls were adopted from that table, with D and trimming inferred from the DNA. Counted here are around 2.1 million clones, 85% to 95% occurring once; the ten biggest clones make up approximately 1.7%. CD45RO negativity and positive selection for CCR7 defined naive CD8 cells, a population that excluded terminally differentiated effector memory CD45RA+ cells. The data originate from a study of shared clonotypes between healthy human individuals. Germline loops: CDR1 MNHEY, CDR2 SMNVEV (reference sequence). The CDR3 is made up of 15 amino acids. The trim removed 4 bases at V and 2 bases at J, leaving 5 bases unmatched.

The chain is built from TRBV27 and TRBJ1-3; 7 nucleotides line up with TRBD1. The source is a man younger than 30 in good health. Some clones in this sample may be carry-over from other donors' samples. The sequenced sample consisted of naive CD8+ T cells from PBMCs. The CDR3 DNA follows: TGTGCCAGCAGTTCTCACAGGGGAGCTGGAAACACCATATATTTT. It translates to CASSSHRGAGNTIYF.